This paragraph reports one T cell receptor (beta chain). The antigen is not known. CDR3 length: 11 residues. Germline-derived CDR1 and CDR2 are LNHDA and SQIVND (reference sequence). V was clipped by 11 bases and J by 9 bases, with 14 bases between them. As handled by the study authors: Filtering differed since immunoSEQ provided only junctions, with no quality scores. The data were produced by immunoSEQ multiplex PCR, yet TCRdb's version contains in-frame clones alone and is incomplete. That table is the source of V, J and clone size, and D and trimming were worked out from the DNA. The data show some 500,000 clones, about 96% seen once. This sample is drawn from a study of shared clonotypes between healthy human individuals. The study's findings and limits: Genetic and exposure-history diversity was limited by the few donors. Investigators expected sequencing depth to affect clonotype sharing among donors. The study found lower generation probabilities in non-shared clonotypes than in those shared by all four donors.

The clonotype originates from a woman aged 25 to 39 in good health. The sequenced material came from naive CD4+ T cells sorted from blood. Regarding subset: CD45RA+ positively selected. The chain combines TRBV19 with TRBJ1-5, with a tentative D call TRBD1 (6 bases). The CDR3 DNA sequence: TGTGCCTCCGGGGGGCTGGGGCCCCAGCATTTT. Its protein is CASGGLGPQHF.